In its sample, the clone carrying this T cell receptor (beta chain) was seen many times. At one end, the junction sequence differs from germline, possibly due to a read error. The data were taken from a study of regulatory T cells in long-lasting Graves disease. The germline V gene encodes CDR1 KGHDR and CDR2 SFDVKD. This CDR3 contains 13 residues. iRepertoire HTBI primers and Arm-PCR of CDR3 regions built TCR beta libraries. A single record per CDR3 protein comes from TCRdb applying MiXCR to the multiplex PCR reads. The sample comprises some 500,000 distinct CDR3 sequences, 15% to 20% of which are singletons, and around a quarter rests with the top ten. Time point noted: newly diagnosed GD, antithyroid drugs for less than 3 months. The TCR library was made from RNA extracted from PBMCs. These data also featured in a second study, about T cells in Graves' hyperthyroidism and ophthalmopathy. That work contributes: Researchers ran a first-round RT-PCR on the TCR CDR3 using the HTBI primer set.

This clonotype was obtained from a woman aged 35 to 60 with Graves disease. The chain recombines TRBV24-1 with TRBJ1-5, with D tentatively TRBD1 (5 bases). The sequences come from peripheral blood mononuclear cells (PBMCs), collected at new diagnosis, from a patient treated with antithyroid drugs. The CDR3 spells CATSALGGQPQHF. The CDR3 DNA sequence: TGTGCCACCAGTGCTTTGGGGGGTCAGCCCCAGCATTTT.